The entry below describes one T cell receptor (beta chain). The data were taken from a study of patients and donors after allogeneic stem cell transplantation. Each CDR3 protein is one row after TCRdb ran MiXCR on the RT-PCR reads. The table includes about 960,000 distinct CDR3 sequences, more than 15% detected once. From germline, CDR1 is KGHDR and CDR2 SFDVKD. Unmatched junction bases numbered 9, after V lost 4 bases and J lost 8 bases. The CDR3 is 14 amino acids. V and J are TRBV24-1 and TRBJ1-2, with 7 positions matching TRBD1. Sequencing was performed on blood, either unsorted or a sorted T cell fraction (not recorded which). The clonotype was recovered from a human donor who was either an allogeneic HSCT recipient or a stem cell or donor lymphocyte infusion donor (not recorded which). It is not recorded whose cells these are; they may come from a transplant donor. CDR3: CATSDPGGDQGYTF. CDR3 sequence (DNA): TGTGCCACCAGTGACCCAGGGGGAGATCAGGGCTACACCTTC.